Below, 2 T cell receptor beta chains from the same sample are listed, as sequenced in a study of identical twins. MiXCR, applied by TCRdb to the 5' RACE reads, yields one record per CDR3 protein. The sample has around 250,000 distinct CDR3 sequences; approximately 7.1% are singletons. These records were also assigned to another study, of T cells expressing NK-cell markers.

The material sequenced was CD8+ T cells sorted from blood. The receptors derive from a woman under 30 in good health.

This clonotype was seen a handful of times. The chain carries TRBV2 and TRBJ2-3, with D uncertain. Germline V lookup: CDR1 SNHLY, CDR2 FYNNEI. This CDR3 is 12 amino acids long. Trimming shortened V by 8 bases and J by 2 bases, and 8 bases separated the two germline ends. As DNA, the CDR3 is TGTGCCAGCTTGGAACCCACAGATACGCAGTATTTT. Amino acid sequence: CASLEPTDTQYF.

There are a few counts of this clonotype. The CDR3 reads CASSVGSLADNEQFF. The CDR3 DNA follows: TGTGCCAGCAGCGTAGGAAGCCTAGCCGACAATGAGCAGTTCTTC. The chain recombines TRBV9 with TRBJ2-1; perhaps TRBD2 as D (5 bases). V lost 0 bases, J lost 5 bases, and 12 bases lay in between. The CDR3 is 15 amino acids. Germline-derived CDR1 and CDR2 are SGDLS and YYNGEE.